The entry that follows covers one T cell receptor (beta chain) sequence. This clone is a singleton in its sample. Its antigen has not been determined. Base qualities are not recorded, but no much larger clone differs from it by a single base. CDR1 and CDR2 (SGHRS, YFSETQ) derive from the germline V gene. From its cysteine to its phenylalanine, the CDR3 spans 15 amino acids. CDR3 DNA only is kept here, 45 bases in frame from base 1. Here V drops 5 bases and J drops 5 bases, and the junction holds 8 bases not matched to any gene. The collaborating institutions used their own protocols to collect whole blood in K2EDTA tubes. For TCRbeta analysis, collaborator samples were shipped as frozen whole blood, as isolated PBMCs, or as DNA extracted from either sample type. These data originate in a study of blood T cell repertoires in COVID-19 (dated by TCRdb to the early 2020s). Some background on the complete study: The collaborator samples originated in the United States, Italy and Spain and spanned the acute and convalescent phases of COVID-19. The sample metadata nearly always contained a de-identified subject ID, COVID-19 status, age in years and sex. The samples were drawn from the first 160 participants of the ongoing ImmuneRACE study and from more than 1,000 subjects provided by 6 global collaborators. Where available, HLA class I and class II types were obtained from metadata supplied by the sample provider rather than from assay-based typing. The repertoires were released in a freely available public database meant as a resource for research on the immune response to SARS-CoV-2. Subjects who had been exposed to COVID-19, were actively infected with it, or had recovered from it provided the deeply sampled blood TCRbeta repertoires that made up the dataset. The material from the prospective study consisted of cDNA or gDNA derived from T cells, B-cell-depleted T cells, or PBMCs. The investigation overall reported the following: The amount of clinical and demographic metadata varied by source and participant and was provided uncurated.

TCRbeta CDR3 regions were amplified from genomic DNA by means of the immunoSEQ Assay, a bias-controlled multiplex PCR. The authors' pipeline ran thus. The number of nucleated cells in each sample was estimated by amplification of reference gene primers within the assay. Sequence reads were collapsed and filtered to measure the absolute abundance of every unique TCRbeta CDR3 rearrangement. For each sample, productive Simpson clonality was calculated as the square root of Simpson's diversity index across productive rearrangements. TCRdb carries this immuneACCESS record with in-frame sequences only. Its versions omit some clonotypes, under half of them owing to an unresolved V gene in the studies checked, with the rest unexplained. V, J and clone size reflect that table, while D and trimming were determined from the DNA. For this sample the table gives 210,000 or so clones, of which approximately 85% were detected only once. The ten largest make up roughly 5.3% of the sample.

The sequenced sample consisted of peripheral blood. The source of this sequence is a woman between 65 and 79 years old with active or convalescent COVID-19. The sequence is built from TRBV5-1 and TRBJ2-2, with 8 bases in between that match TRBD1. The CDR3 region: CASRSGTGGTGELFF. DNA sequence: TGCGCCAGCAGGTCCGGGACAGGAGGTACCGGGGAGCTGTTTTTT.